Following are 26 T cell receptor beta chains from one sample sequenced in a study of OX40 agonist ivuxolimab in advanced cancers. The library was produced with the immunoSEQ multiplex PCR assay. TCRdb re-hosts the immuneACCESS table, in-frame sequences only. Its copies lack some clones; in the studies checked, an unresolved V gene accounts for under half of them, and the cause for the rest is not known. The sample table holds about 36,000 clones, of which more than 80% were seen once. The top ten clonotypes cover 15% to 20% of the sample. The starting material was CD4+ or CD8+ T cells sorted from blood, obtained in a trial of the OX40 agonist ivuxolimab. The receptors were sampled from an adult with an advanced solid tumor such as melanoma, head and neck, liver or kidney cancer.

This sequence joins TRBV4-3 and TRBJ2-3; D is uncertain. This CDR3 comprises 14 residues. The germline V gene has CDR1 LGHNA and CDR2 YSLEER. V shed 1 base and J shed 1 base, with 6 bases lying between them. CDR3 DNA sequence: TGCGCCAGCAGCCAAGGCGTAGGCACAGATACGCAGTATTTT. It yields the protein CASSQGVGTDTQYF.

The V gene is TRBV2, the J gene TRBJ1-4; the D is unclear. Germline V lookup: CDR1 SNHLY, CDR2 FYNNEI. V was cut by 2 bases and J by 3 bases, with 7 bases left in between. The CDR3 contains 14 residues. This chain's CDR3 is CASSEWGSNEKLFF. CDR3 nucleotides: TGTGCCAGCAGTGAATGGGGTTCTAATGAAAAACTGTTTTTT.

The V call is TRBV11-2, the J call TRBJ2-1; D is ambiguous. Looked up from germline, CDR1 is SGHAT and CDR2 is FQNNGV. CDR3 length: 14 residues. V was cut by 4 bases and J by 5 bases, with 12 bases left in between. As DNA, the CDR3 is TGTGCCAGCAGCTCCAAGACCTTCGACAATGAGCAGTTCTTC. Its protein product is CASSSKTFDNEQFF.

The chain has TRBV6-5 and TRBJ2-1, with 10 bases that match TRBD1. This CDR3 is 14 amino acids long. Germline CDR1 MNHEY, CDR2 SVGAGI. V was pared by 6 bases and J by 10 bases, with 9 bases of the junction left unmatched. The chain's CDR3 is CASSVDRGFREQFF. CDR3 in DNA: TGTGCCAGCAGCGTGGACAGGGGGTTTCGGGAGCAGTTCTTC.

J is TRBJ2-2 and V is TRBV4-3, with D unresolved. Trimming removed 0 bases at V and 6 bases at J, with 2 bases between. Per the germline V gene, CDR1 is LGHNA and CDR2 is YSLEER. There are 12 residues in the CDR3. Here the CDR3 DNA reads TGCGCCAGCAGCCAAGATCCCGGGGAGCTGTTTTTT. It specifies CASSQDPGELFF.

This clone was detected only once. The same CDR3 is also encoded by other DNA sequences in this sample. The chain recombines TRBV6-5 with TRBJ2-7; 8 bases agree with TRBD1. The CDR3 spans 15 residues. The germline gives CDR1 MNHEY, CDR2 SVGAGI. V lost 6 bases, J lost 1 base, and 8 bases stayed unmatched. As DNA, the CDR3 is TGTGCCAGCAGGGTCGGACAGGGCCCTTCCTACGAGCAGTACTTC. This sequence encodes CASRVGQGPSYEQYF.

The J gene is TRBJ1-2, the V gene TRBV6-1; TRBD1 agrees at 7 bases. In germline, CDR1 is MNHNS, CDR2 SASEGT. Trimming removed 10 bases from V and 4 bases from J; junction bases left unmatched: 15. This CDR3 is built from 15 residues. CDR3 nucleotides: TGTGCCACTCGACAGGGTCAGGGTATATCCTATGGCTACACCTTC. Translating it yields CATRQGQGISYGYTF.

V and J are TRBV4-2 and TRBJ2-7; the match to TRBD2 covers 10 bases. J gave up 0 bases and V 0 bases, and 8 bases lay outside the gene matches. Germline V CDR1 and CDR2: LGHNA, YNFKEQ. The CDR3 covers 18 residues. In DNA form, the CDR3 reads TGTGCCAGCAGCCAAGAGATAGCGGGGGGCCACCTCTCCTACGAGCAGTACTTC. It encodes CASSQEIAGGHLSYEQYF.

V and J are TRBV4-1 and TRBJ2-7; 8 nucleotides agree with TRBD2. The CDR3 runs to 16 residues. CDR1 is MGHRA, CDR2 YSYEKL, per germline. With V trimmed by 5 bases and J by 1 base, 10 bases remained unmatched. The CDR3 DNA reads TGCGCCAGCAGCGGAATGGCGACTAGCGCTTCCTACGAGCAGTACTTC. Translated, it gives CASSGMATSASYEQYF.

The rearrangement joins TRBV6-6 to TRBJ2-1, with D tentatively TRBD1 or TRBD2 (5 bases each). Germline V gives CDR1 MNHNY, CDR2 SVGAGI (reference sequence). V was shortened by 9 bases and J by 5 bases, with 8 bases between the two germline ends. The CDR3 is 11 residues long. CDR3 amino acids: CASGGNNEQFF. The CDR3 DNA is TGTGCCAGTGGGGGAAACAATGAGCAGTTCTTC.

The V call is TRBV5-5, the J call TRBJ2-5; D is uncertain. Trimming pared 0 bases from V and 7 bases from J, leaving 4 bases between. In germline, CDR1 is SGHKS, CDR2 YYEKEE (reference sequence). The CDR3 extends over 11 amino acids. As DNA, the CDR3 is TGTGCCAGCAGCTTGGGGGGGACCCAGTACTTC. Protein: CASSLGGTQYF.

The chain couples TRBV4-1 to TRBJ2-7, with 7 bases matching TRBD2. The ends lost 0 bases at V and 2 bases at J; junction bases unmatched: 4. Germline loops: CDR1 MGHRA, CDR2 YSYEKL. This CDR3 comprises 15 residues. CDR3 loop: CASSQDPLAAYEQYF. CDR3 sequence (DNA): TGCGCCAGCAGCCAAGACCCCCTAGCGGCCTACGAGCAGTACTTC.

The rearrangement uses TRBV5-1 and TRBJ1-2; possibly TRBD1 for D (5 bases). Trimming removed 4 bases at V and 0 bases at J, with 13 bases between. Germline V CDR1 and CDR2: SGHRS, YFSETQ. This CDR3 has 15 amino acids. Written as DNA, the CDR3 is TGCGCCAGCAGCCCCCTCACAGGAGCTAACTATGGCTACACCTTC. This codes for CASSPLTGANYGYTF.

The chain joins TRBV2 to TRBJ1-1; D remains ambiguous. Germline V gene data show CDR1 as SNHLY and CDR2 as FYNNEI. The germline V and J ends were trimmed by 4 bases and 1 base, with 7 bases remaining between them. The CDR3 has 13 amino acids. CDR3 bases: TGTGCCAGCAGTGCAGGACGGAACACTGAAGCTTTCTTT. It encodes CASSAGRNTEAFF.

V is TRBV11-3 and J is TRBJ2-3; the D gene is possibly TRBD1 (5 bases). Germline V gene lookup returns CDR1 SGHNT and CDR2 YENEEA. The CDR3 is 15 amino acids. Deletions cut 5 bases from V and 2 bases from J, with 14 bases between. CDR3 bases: TGTGCCAGCAGCCGATGGACAATTAACACAGATACGCAGTATTTT. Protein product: CASSRWTINTDTQYF. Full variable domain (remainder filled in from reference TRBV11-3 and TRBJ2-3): EAGVVQSPRYKIIEKKQPVAFWCNPISGHNTLYWYLQNLGQGPELLIRYENEEAVDDSQLPKDRFSAERLKGVDSTLKIQPAELGDSAVYLCASSRWTINTDTQYFGPGTRLTVL.

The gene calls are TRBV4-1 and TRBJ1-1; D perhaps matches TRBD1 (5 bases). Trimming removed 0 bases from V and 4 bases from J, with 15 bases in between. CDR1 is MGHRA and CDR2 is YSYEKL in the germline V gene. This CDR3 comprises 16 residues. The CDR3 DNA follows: TGCGCCAGCAGCCAAGATAGAGGGGCTTGGGTCACTGAAGCTTTCTTT. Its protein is CASSQDRGAWVTEAFF.

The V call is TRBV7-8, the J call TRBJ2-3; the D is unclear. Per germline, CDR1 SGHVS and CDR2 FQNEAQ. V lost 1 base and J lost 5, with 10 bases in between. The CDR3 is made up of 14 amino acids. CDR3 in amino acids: CASSLERVRDTQYF. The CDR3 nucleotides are TGTGCCAGCAGCTTAGAGCGTGTCAGAGATACGCAGTATTTT.

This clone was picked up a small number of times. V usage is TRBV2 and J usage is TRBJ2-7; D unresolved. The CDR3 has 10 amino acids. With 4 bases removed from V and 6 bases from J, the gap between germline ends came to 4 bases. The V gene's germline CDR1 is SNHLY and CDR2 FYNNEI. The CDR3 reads CASSAGEQYF. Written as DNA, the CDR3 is TGTGCCAGCAGTGCCGGCGAGCAGTACTTC.

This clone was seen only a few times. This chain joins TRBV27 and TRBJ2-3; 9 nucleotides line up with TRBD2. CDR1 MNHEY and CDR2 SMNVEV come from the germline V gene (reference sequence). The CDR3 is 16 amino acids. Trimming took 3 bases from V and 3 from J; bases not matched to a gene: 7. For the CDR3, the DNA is TGTGCCAGCAGTTTTGTGAGCGGGGGGTTTACAGATACGCAGTATTTT. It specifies CASSFVSGGFTDTQYF.

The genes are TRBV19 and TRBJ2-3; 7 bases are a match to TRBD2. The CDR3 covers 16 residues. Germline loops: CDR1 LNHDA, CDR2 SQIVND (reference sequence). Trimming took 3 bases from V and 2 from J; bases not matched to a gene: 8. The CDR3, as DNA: TGTGCCAGTAGTATCCAAGCGGGGAAACCCACAGATACGCAGTATTTT. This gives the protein CASSIQAGKPTDTQYF.

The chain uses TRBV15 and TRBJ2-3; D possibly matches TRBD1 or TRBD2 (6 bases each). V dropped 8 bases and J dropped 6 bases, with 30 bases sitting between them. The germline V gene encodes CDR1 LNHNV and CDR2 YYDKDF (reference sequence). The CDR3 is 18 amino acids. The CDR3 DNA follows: TGTGCCACCGGCCCGGAGGGGGGACCCCAGGGCCGCGCGGATACGCAGTATTTT. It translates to CATGPEGGPQGRADTQYF.

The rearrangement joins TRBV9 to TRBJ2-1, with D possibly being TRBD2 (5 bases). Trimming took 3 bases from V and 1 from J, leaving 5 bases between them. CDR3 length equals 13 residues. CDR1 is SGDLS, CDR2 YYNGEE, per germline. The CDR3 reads CASSGLSYNEQFF. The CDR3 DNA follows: TGTGCCAGCAGCGGACTATCCTACAATGAGCAGTTCTTC.

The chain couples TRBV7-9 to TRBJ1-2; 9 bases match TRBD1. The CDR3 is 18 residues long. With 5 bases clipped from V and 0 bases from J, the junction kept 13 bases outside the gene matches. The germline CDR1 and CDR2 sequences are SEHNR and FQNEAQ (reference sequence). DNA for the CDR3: TGTGCCAGCAGCAAACCGGGACAGGGACCCACAGCTAACTATGGCTACACCTTC. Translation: CASSKPGQGPTANYGYTF.

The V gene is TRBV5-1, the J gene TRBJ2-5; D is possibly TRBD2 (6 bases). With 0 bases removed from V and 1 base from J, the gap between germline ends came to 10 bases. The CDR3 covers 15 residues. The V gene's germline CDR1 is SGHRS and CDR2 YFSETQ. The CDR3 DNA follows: TGCGCCAGCAGCTTGGAGGCGGGGAGCCAAGAGACCCAGTACTTC. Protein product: CASSLEAGSQETQYF.

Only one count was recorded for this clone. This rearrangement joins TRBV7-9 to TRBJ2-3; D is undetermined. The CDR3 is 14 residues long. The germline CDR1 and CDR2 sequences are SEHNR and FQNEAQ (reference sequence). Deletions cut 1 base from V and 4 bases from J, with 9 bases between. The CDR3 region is CASSLDRVPDTQYF. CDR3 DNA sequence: TGTGCCAGCAGCTTAGACCGGGTTCCAGATACGCAGTATTTT.

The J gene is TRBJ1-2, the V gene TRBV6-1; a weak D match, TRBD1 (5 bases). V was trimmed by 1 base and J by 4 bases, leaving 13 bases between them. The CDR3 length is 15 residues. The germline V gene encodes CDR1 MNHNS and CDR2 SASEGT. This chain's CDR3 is CASSEGRGISYGYTF. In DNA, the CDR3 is TGTGCCAGCAGTGAAGGACGGGGGATCTCCTATGGCTACACCTTC.